The clone carrying this T cell receptor beta chain was observed a single time. Its antigen is not identified. The data were obtained in a study of cytomegalovirus exposure and HLA in healthy donors. General study results and limits: As immune exposure information, only CMV serostatus was available. In vitro testing confirmed a few CMV-associated chains as specific for CMV antigens.

The ends lost 6 bases at V and 3 bases at J; junction bases unmatched: 9. Germline CDR1 and CDR2: MNHNS and SASEGT. CDR3 size: 15 residues. PCR involved 60 Vbeta and 13 Jbeta primers. The repertoire was sequenced with immunoSEQ multiplex PCR; TCRdb's copy has only in-frame clones and lacks some. The sample has over 200,000 clones; approximately 87% are singletons. The rearrangement links TRBV6-1 to TRBJ2-7; 9 bases fit TRBD1. The sample comprised PBMCs. This clonotype was obtained from a human donor in good health. The CDR3: CASSPGQGGRYEQYF. Here the CDR3 DNA reads TGTGCCAGCAGCCCGGGACAGGGAGGTCGCTACGAGCAGTACTTC.